This T cell receptor beta chain came from a study of graft-versus-host responses after intestinal transplantation. Study-wide background: Induction using anti-thymocyte globulin, followed by tacrolimus and steroids for roughly 3 years, was given to all recipients.

Looked up from germline, CDR1 is KGHSH and CDR2 is LQKENI. There are 15 residues in the CDR3. The V and J ends lost 3 bases and 8 bases, in that order; junction bases with no gene match: 5. The data were produced by immunoSEQ multiplex PCR, yet TCRdb's version contains in-frame clones alone and is incomplete. This sample has just over 95,000 clones, with around nine tenths found just once. As to this clone: Its antigen remains unidentified.

This rearrangement joins TRBV18 to TRBJ1-6; 9 nucleotides agree with TRBD1. The specimen was unstimulated CD4+ T cells sorted from spleen or lymph node cells, collected before intestinal transplant. The receptor was derived from a human donor who received an intestinal transplant. The CDR3 DNA reads TGTGCCAGCTCACCGCAGGGACAGGGAGATTCACCCCTCCACTTT. Its protein product is CASSPQGQGDSPLHF.